The 23 T cell receptor beta chains presented below share a single source sample, sequenced in a study of CD8+ T cells in alopecia areata. On the basis of CD4, CD8alpha, NKG2D, NKG2ACE and other markers, pooled cutaneous lymph node cells were sorted. The sequencing template was cDNA reverse transcribed from extracted RNA. Only in-frame clones appear in the TCRdb table, and some are missing; sequencing was by immunoSEQ multiplex PCR. The sample has over 250,000 clones, none seen only once. The sample consisted of CD4+ T cells sorted from a lymph node. The receptors were gathered from a C3H/HeJ mouse with alopecia areata. The strain is characterized by the MHC haplotype H2-k.

The table lists this clone with a few counts. Gene names denote mouse genes. The read finishes 4 residues shy of the CDR3 end, and the germline J gene is used to complete it. The genes are TRBV31 and TRBJ2-1, with 9 bases identical to TRBD2. V dropped 0 bases and J dropped 1; count of bases not matched to a gene: 4. This CDR3 has 16 amino acids. Germline lookup yields CDR1 GKSSPN and CDR2 SITVG. CDR3: CAWSLADWGNYAEQFF. The part of the CDR3 DNA that was read is TGTGCCTGGAGTCTAGCCGACTGGGGGAACTATGCT.

As for this clone: The gene symbols are mouse symbols. The read ends 4 residues shy of where the CDR3 ends; the end is completed using the germline J gene. V and J are TRBV13-1 and TRBJ2-5; 10 nucleotides agree with TRBD2. This CDR3 contains 13 residues. Germline V lookup: CDR1 NSHNY, CDR2 SYGAGN. The CDR3 sequence: CASSPGLGDTQYF. The CDR3 DNA, read in part, is TGTGCCAGCAGTCCGGGACTGGGGGAC.

As to this clone: Mouse gene names apply. The read comes to an end 4 residues before the CDR3 does, leaving the germline J gene to fill in the end. This sequence joins TRBV1 and TRBJ2-2; D is ambiguous. The length of the CDR3 is 14 residues. In germline, CDR1 is NSQYPW, CDR2 LRSPGD (reference sequence). Trimming cost V 1 base and J 0 bases, with 3 bases left between them. The CDR3 DNA, read in part, is TGCACCTGCAGTGCAGTCGCAAACACCGGG. It is translated as CTCSAVANTG. The full-length CDR3 reads as CTCSAVANTGQLYF.

Comments on this clone: The listed genes are named as in mouse. The CDR3 end is not reached by the read, which stops 4 residues before it; the germline J gene fills it in. The chain employs TRBV1 and TRBJ2-1; 12 bases agree with TRBD1. The germline V gene has CDR1 NSQYPW and CDR2 LRSPGD (reference sequence). The CDR3 consists of 15 residues. The sequenced part of the CDR3 DNA is TGCACCTGCAGTGCAGCCCGGGACAGGGGGCCT. Its protein product is CTCSAARDRGP. The whole CDR3 is CTCSAARDRGPEQFF. The whole variable domain, filled in from reference TRBV1 and TRBJ2-1, reads VTLLEQNPRWRLVPRGQAVNLRCILKNSQYPWMSWYQQDLQKQLQWLFTLRSPGDKEVKSLPGADYLATRVTDTELRLQVANMSQGRTLYCTCSAARDRGPEQFFGPGTRLTVL.

On this clone itself: Gene names denote mouse genes. The CDR3 goes on 4 residues after the read ends, and that part is filled in from the germline J gene. V is TRBV12-2 and J is TRBJ2-5; TRBD2 matches 7 bases. The CDR3 contains 15 residues. V was clipped by 3 bases and J by 0 bases; unmatched bases: 5. The germline gives CDR1 SGHLS, CDR2 HYDKME. CDR3 DNA, as far as it was read: TGTGCCAGCTCTGTGGGGGGAGTTAACCAAGAC. It is translated as CASSVGGVNQD. The whole CDR3 sequence reads CASSVGGVNQDTQYF.

Comments on this clone: The genes are named according to mouse. The read terminates 4 residues ahead of where the CDR3 ends, so the germline J gene completes it. The chain is built from TRBV1 and TRBJ2-2; 8 nucleotides match TRBD1. CDR3 size: 16 residues. Trimming removed 2 bases from V and 4 bases from J; junction bases left unmatched: 6. Germline CDR1 and CDR2: NSQYPW and LRSPGD (reference sequence). The CDR3 bases that were read are TGCACCTGCAGTGCACGGCAGGGGGCGGTCACCGGG. Protein: CTCSARQGAVTG. The entire CDR3 sequence reads CTCSARQGAVTGQLYF.

In the case of this clone: The gene names here belong to mouse. The sequence runs out 4 residues before the end of the CDR3; the remainder is reconstructed from the germline J gene. The V call is TRBV1, the J call TRBJ2-2, with 11 bases that match TRBD2. The CDR3 covers 17 residues. J lost 1 base, V lost 3 bases, and 4 bases had no gene match. CDR1 and CDR2 (germline): NSQYPW, LRSPGD (reference sequence). CDR3 DNA, as far as it was read: TGCACCTGCAGTGCTTCGACTGGGGGGGAAAACACCGGG. Residues: CTCSASTGGENTG. Given in full, the CDR3 is CTCSASTGGENTGQLYF.

This clone was counted only a few times. Mouse gene names apply. The read halts 4 residues ahead of the CDR3 end, with the missing end drawn from the germline J gene. The identical CDR3 is also encoded by other nucleotide sequences in the sample. The chain carries TRBV31 and TRBJ1-2, with 8 nucleotides matching TRBD1. The CDR3 is 13 residues long. The germline V gene has CDR1 GKSSPN and CDR2 SITVG. The trim removed 3 bases at V and 2 bases at J, leaving 2 bases unmatched. The CDR3 spells CAWSRQGNSDYTF. Partial CDR3 DNA: TGTGCCTGGAGCCGACAGGGGAACTCC.

This clone came up a few times. Gene names and germline refer to mouse. The DNA read from the CDR3 is TGTGCCAGCAGTGGGACTGGGGCTCCTAGTGCAGAA. Translating gives CASSGTGAPSAE. The CDR3 as a whole reads CASSGTGAPSAETLYF. The chain combines TRBV13-1 with TRBJ2-3; 9 bases map to TRBD2. The CDR3 end falls 4 residues outside the read, so it is completed with the germline J gene. Germline V gene sequence: CDR1 NSHNY, CDR2 SYGAGN. The CDR3 spans 16 residues. Losses at the gene ends were 3 bases for V and 0 bases for J; bases not matched to a gene: 5.

The table lists this clone with a few counts. Each gene name is a mouse one. The missing CDR3 end, 4 residues past where the read stops, is filled in from the germline J gene. This specimen includes other DNA sequences encoding the same CDR3. The rearrangement uses TRBV1 and TRBJ2-7, with D possibly being TRBD1 or TRBD2 (5 bases each). This CDR3 contains 13 residues. Looked up from germline, CDR1 is NSQYPW and CDR2 is LRSPGD (reference sequence). The CDR3 DNA, read in part, is TGCACCTGCAGTGCAGGGGGCGCTTAT. Translating it yields CTCSAGGAY. The whole CDR3 is CTCSAGGAYEQYF. Supplemented by reference TRBV1 and TRBJ2-7, the full variable domain reads VTLLEQNPRWRLVPRGQAVNLRCILKNSQYPWMSWYQQDLQKQLQWLFTLRSPGDKEVKSLPGADYLATRVTDTELRLQVANMSQGRTLYCTCSAGGAYEQYFGPGTRLTVL.

Comment on this clone: The gene symbols are mouse symbols. Read coverage stops 4 residues before the CDR3 terminus; the germline J gene supplies the remainder. The genes are TRBV13-3 and TRBJ2-3, with a tentative D call TRBD2 (7 bases). With 3 bases removed from V and 3 bases from J, the gap between germline ends came to 11 bases. The CDR3 runs to 14 residues. Per the germline V gene, CDR1 is NNHDY and CDR2 is SYVADS. CDR3 region: CASSGGGLAETLYF. The DNA read from the CDR3 is TGTGCCAGCAGTGGAGGGGGGCTGGCAGAA.

Turning to this clone: Germline and genes here are mouse. The missing CDR3 end, 4 residues past where the read stops, is filled in from the germline J gene. The chain uses TRBV1 and TRBJ2-3; 8 nucleotides align to TRBD1. The CDR3 is 15 amino acids. Trimming cost V 6 bases and J 2 bases; bases outside gene matches: 7. The germline CDR1 and CDR2 sequences are NSQYPW and LRSPGD (reference sequence). The CDR3: CTCRAAGGDAETLYF. The sequenced part of the CDR3 DNA is TGCACCTGCAGGGCGGCAGGGGGCGATGCAGAA.

Comments on this clone: Mouse gene names apply. Sequencing ends 3 residues short of the CDR3 end; the germline J gene provides the rest. This CDR3 is also generated by other DNA sequences in the sample. This chain connects TRBV19 to TRBJ1-6, with a weak D call TRBD1 (5 bases). TRBJ1-6 is an ORF, with its function uncertain. The germline V gene has CDR1 FNHDT and CDR2 SITEND (reference sequence). The V gene lost 2 bases and the J gene lost 0 bases, with 6 bases spanning the gap. There are 15 residues in the CDR3. CDR3 region: CASSIRDSYNSPLYF. The CDR3 bases that were read are TGTGCCAGCAGTATCAGGGATTCCTATAATTCGCCC.

Of note for this clone: Germline and genes here are mouse. The read gets to within 4 residues of the CDR3 end, and the germline J gene fills in the rest. The same CDR3 arises from other DNA sequences in this sample as well. The chain joins TRBV19 to TRBJ1-1; 7 bases fit TRBD1. The CDR3 extends over 13 amino acids. CDR1 is FNHDT, CDR2 SITEND, per germline (reference sequence). V lost 5 bases to trimming and J lost 4 bases; unmatched junction nucleotides: 5. The DNA read from the CDR3 is TGTGCCAGCAGATACAGGGGAGGCACA. Amino acids: CASRYRGGT. The full-length CDR3 reads as CASRYRGGTEVFF.

To note about this clone: Gene names denote mouse genes. The sequence runs out 3 residues before the end of the CDR3; the remainder is reconstructed from the germline J gene. This chain connects TRBV16 to TRBJ1-6; 9 nucleotides match TRBD1. TRBJ1-6 is an open reading frame whose function is uncertain. The CDR3 extends over 19 amino acids. CDR1 is SGHSA and CDR2 is FRNQAP in the germline V gene. J lost 4 bases, V lost 0 bases, and 10 bases had no gene match. CDR3 DNA (partial): TGTGCAAGCAGCTTAGATGGCGGGACAGGGATAGGATATAATTCGCCC. Encoded protein: CASSLDGGTGIGYNSP. In full, the CDR3 is CASSLDGGTGIGYNSPLYF.

This clone was detected a few times. Mouse names are used for the genes. The CDR3 sequence is CASSRQGRVKDTQYF. Incomplete CDR3 DNA: TGTGCCAGCAGTCGACAGGGGAGGGTGAAGGAC. This sequence joins TRBV14 and TRBJ2-5, with TRBD1 identical over 8 bases. The CDR3 end is not reached by the read, which stops 4 residues before it; the germline J gene fills it in. The CDR3 loop spans 15 amino acids. The germline gives CDR1 SGHDT, CDR2 FRDEAV.

As regards this clone: Gene names denote mouse genes. Coverage ceases 4 residues before the CDR3 finishes, and the germline J gene fills in the end. The gene calls are TRBV31 and TRBJ1-2, with TRBD1 matching over 10 bases. This CDR3 is built from 13 residues. CDR1 GKSSPN and CDR2 SITVG come from the germline V gene. CDR3 bases read: TGTGCCTGGAGTGGGACAGGGGTGACC. Translating it yields CAWSGTGVT. The complete CDR3 reads CAWSGTGVTDYTF.

A note on this clone: The genes and germline here are from mouse. The read finishes 4 residues shy of the CDR3 end, and the germline J gene is used to complete it. This chain joins TRBV13-1 and TRBJ2-1; 9 bases agree with TRBD2. Germline CDR1 reads NSHNY; CDR2 reads SYGAGN. The length of the CDR3 is 15 residues. V lost 0 bases and J lost 6; bases outside the gene matches: 4. CDR3 loop: CASSDAGLGRAEQFF. The DNA read from the CDR3 is TGTGCCAGCAGTGATGCAGGACTGGGGCGTGCT.

This clone was detected only a few times. The gene names given are mouse names. The CDR3 end lies 3 residues beyond the end of the read and is filled in from the germline J gene. V is TRBV1 and J is TRBJ1-6, with TRBD1 matching 10 bases. TRBJ1-6 is treated as an ORF (open reading frame) with a function not yet certain. Germline values: CDR1 NSQYPW, CDR2 LRSPGD (reference sequence). The length of the CDR3 is 15 residues. Germline trimming cut 3 bases from V and 5 bases from J; bases unmatched to any gene: 1. Here the CDR3 reads CTCSAGQGHNSPLYF. The sequenced part of the CDR3 DNA is TGCACCTGCAGTGCGGGACAGGGGCATAATTCGCCC.

This clone was counted only a few times. Genes and germline are mouse. The sequenced CDR3 bases are TGTGCCTGGAGCGACTGGGGGGAGGAGTCAGAA. It encodes CAWSDWGEESE. The entire CDR3 protein is CAWSDWGEESETLYF. The J gene is TRBJ2-3, the V gene TRBV31, with TRBD2 matching 10 bases. The read comes to an end 4 residues before the CDR3 does, leaving the germline J gene to fill in the end. Per the germline V gene, CDR1 is GKSSPN and CDR2 is SITVG. V trimming: 3 bases; J trimming: 4 bases; junction bases outside the gene matches: 7. CDR3 length equals 15 residues.

As concerns this clone: The genes are named according to mouse. This specimen includes other DNA sequences encoding the same CDR3. This CDR3 is CAWSLWGASAETLYF. The covered CDR3 bases are TGTGCCTGGAGTCTGTGGGGGGCTAGTGCAGAA. This chain joins TRBV31 and TRBJ2-3, with D possibly being TRBD2 (7 bases). The read halts 4 residues ahead of the CDR3 end, with the missing end drawn from the germline J gene. The CDR3 has 15 amino acids. Germline V gene lookup returns CDR1 GKSSPN and CDR2 SITVG. Trimming left V 0 bases short and J 0 bases short, with 10 bases between.

A remark on this clone: These gene names are mouse names. With the read ending 4 residues before the CDR3 end, the germline J gene is used to fill in that end. V and J are TRBV5 and TRBJ1-1, with D perhaps matching TRBD1 (6 bases). CDR1 is LGHNA and CDR2 is YNLKQL in the germline V gene (reference sequence). The CDR3 runs 12 residues. The sequenced CDR3 bases are TGTGCCAGCAGCCGGACAGCAACA. Translating gives CASSRTAT. The full CDR3 protein is CASSRTATEVFF.

This clone was seen only a few times. Gene labels here are mouse ones. The read terminates 4 residues before the CDR3 end, so the remaining end is supplied by the germline J gene. Distinct nucleotide sequences in the sample also encode this CDR3. The chain is built from TRBV13-3 and TRBJ2-1; D might be TRBD1 (6 bases). Germline CDR1 and CDR2: NNHDY and SYVADS. CDR3 length equals 13 residues. Trimming pared 5 bases from V and 4 bases from J, leaving 10 bases between. The CDR3 protein is CASRRDKYAEQFF. The CDR3 DNA, read in part, is TGTGCCAGCAGAAGGGACAAATATGCT.